This TCR beta chain was identified during a study of CD8 T cells in ankylosing spondylitis. This clonotype was seen ten or more times. Via MiXCR, TCRdb re-called the 5' RACE reads, giving one row per CDR3 protein. The sample has around 250,000 distinct CDR3 sequences, about 10% seen once. J was trimmed by 7 bases and V by 1 base; bases with no gene match: 9. There are 14 residues in the CDR3. From germline, CDR1 is DFQATT and CDR2 SNEGSKA (reference sequence). The rearrangement links TRBV20-1 to TRBJ1-1, with 7 positions matching TRBD1. The sequence was obtained from a male donor with ankylosing spondylitis or in good health (not recorded which). The material sequenced was blood, either unsorted or a sorted T cell fraction (not recorded which). CDR3 bases: TGCAGTGCTAGAGCTTTCGCAGGGGGAGATGAAGCTTTCTTT. It translates to CSARAFAGGDEAFF.